This T cell receptor beta chain was captured by sequencing in a study of T cells in tumors after PD-1 blockade. Study in general: Excluded were patients with checkpoint blockade, immunosuppressants, or radiotherapy or other anti-cancer therapy within 4 weeks. During anti-PD-1 treatment, some patients continued daily vismodegib 150 mg. On average, peripheral blood gave some 120,000 TCR templates and over 35,000 unique clonotypes.

A note on this clone: Antigen: not known.

General study results and limits: Some novel exhausted tumor clones appeared in pre-treatment blood, suggesting peripheral recruitment.

This CDR3 is built from 13 residues. The V and J ends lost 3 bases and 8 bases respectively, with 16 bases between them. CDR1 and CDR2 (germline): SQVTM, ANQGSEA. Method: immunoSEQ multiplex PCR; TCRdb's copy keeps in-frame clones and lacks some. Of around 19,000 clones listed, 78% are singletons. This sequence was found in a human donor with basal cell carcinoma. Sequencing was performed on PBMCs, taken before anti-PD-1 treatment. The chain couples TRBV29-1 to TRBJ1-2; a possible D gene is TRBD1 (5 bases). In DNA, the CDR3 is TGCAGCGTTGATCAGGGAGGCGTCTCCGGCTACACCTTC. It encodes CSVDQGGVSGYTF.